Sequencing of this T cell receptor (beta chain) was carried out in a study of T-cell reconstitution after alpha-beta-depleted transplantation in children. Trimming took 6 bases from V and 1 from J; bases not matched to a gene: 8. CDR3 size: 14 residues. Germline V gene lookup returns CDR1 SQVTM and CDR2 ANQGSEA. Molecular barcoding with unique molecular identifiers was used for the TCRbeta library. TCRdb re-called the PCR reads with MiXCR, one entry per CDR3 protein. The top ten clones hold roughly an eighth of a sample with 150,000 to 200,000 distinct CDR3 sequences, over 8.5% of them seen once. The table lists this clonotype with many counts.

This material consisted of PBMCs, taken before TCRalphabeta/CD19-depleted stem cell transplant. V and J are TRBV29-1 and TRBJ1-2, with 7 bases identical to TRBD1. The receptor's source is a boy between 2 and 10 years old with acute myeloid leukemia, due to receive a stem cell transplant. CDR3 sequence: CSVDDREGNYGYTF. CDR3 bases: TGCAGCGTCGACGACAGGGAGGGTAACTATGGCTACACCTTC.